The TCR beta chain under discussion was sequenced for a study of response to subunit inactivated influenza vaccine. This clonotype appeared a few times. Its antigen is unknown. Findings and caveats of the study: Every seasonal influenza vaccination brings in few new T cells, the authors suggested.

CDR1 is MNHEY and CDR2 is SVGEGT in the germline V gene. V was pared by 8 bases and J by 4 bases, with 13 bases of the junction left unmatched. The CDR3 loop spans 16 amino acids. In TCRdb, the RT-PCR reads were re-called with MiXCR into one record per CDR3 protein. Of around 750,000 distinct CDR3 sequences in the sample, 21% were seen once. The specimen comprised PBMCs from blood, sampled 5 days after vaccination. The genes are TRBV6-2 or TRBV6-3 and TRBJ2-5; TRBD1 aligns across 10 bases. The sequence was collected from a man aged 45 to 65 who received an inactivated influenza vaccine. CDR3 bases: TGTGCCAGCGAAGCCCATCCCGGGACAGGGGTAGAGACCCAGTACTTC. This codes for CASEAHPGTGVETQYF.